This is a list of T cell receptor beta chains from one sample in a study of metastatic and nonmetastatic thyroid tumors. TCRdb re-called the PCR reads with MiXCR. The repertoire holds approximately 84,000 clones, with 15% as singletons. The sample taken for sequencing was blood. The receptors were sampled from a female donor with papillary thyroid cancer or a benign thyroid nodule (not recorded which). Some clones in this sample may be carry-over from other donors' samples. Both conserved end residues are part of each CDR3. Each record gives: V gene, CDR3 protein.

>TRBV19
CASSIRKGTEAFF
>TRBV12-3/TRBV12-4
CASSPFFVREYGYTF
>TRBV7-3
CASSSPRGDTQYF
>TRBV5-1
CASSLETGAEAFF
>TRBV5-1
CASSLAGLGTANEQFF
>TRBV5-1
CASSSDFVYGYTF
>TRBV11-2
CASSRTGPSQRTQYF
>TRBV27
CASSSGTGDEQYF
>TRBV12-3/TRBV12-4
CASSFGTSGGADTQYF
>TRBV28
CASSGLRGLSGNTIYF
>TRBV3-1
CASSQLAGGNTGELFF
>TRBV19
CASSIVSGGYYEQFF
>TRBV30
CAWDRVRYKYGYTF
>TRBV3-1
CASSQGLTSGGNTIYF
>TRBV28
CASSAGQSQVEGYTF
>TRBV30
CAWSVIAGTYEQYF
>TRBV30
CAWRTWGTVELFF
>TRBV5-4
CASSFMNTEAFF
>TRBV15
CATSRYPGTGQSSGANVLTF
>TRBV4-1
CASSQAGTGGTYEQYF
>TRBV4-1
CASSPEPGQKGYEQYF
>TRBV30
CAWRSRRGLRGETQYF
>TRBV11-2
CASSLSMRGPPPYGYTF
>TRBV10-1
CASSEHGADEAFF
>TRBV6-1
CASSTPGGGYTF
>TRBV7-6
CASSLGTRSGEKLFF
>TRBV18
CASSPDREETQYF
>TRBV24-1
CATSDLPQDSYEQYF
>TRBV4-1
CASSQGFSEKLFF
>TRBV3-1
CASSQPGQGRFYEQYF
>TRBV11-2
CASSWRPSSGTGELFF
>TRBV15
CATSRDGTENTF
>TRBV5-1
CASSLSSREAGEQYF
>TRBV11-2
CASISLGVSGNTIYF
>TRBV24-1
CATSSGNPRVGSNTGELFF
>TRBV2
CASVMDANTEAFF
>TRBV6-6
CASSYSGPTDTQYF
>TRBV28
CASSFTAGGDQPQHF
>TRBV15
CATSRTGAPSYEQYF
>TRBV2
CASSVTADPFYEQYF